A single sample is the source of the 15 T cell receptor beta chains below, sequenced in a study of cytomegalovirus exposure and HLA in healthy donors. PCR used 60 Vbeta primers and 13 Jbeta primers. Produced via immunoSEQ multiplex PCR; TCRdb's table is partial and in-frame only. The sample shows 110,000 to 150,000 clones, around 80% of them seen only once. The sequencing input was PBMCs. Receptor source: a woman aged 40 to 55 in good health and CMV-seropositive.

The V and J genes are TRBV6-6 and TRBJ1-6; D is uncertain. V lost 8 bases, J lost 3 bases, and 8 bases lay in between. The CDR3 spans 13 residues. Germline V CDR1 and CDR2: MNHNY, SVGAGI (reference sequence). CDR3 region: CASRWLYNSPLHF. The CDR3 DNA reads as TGTGCCAGCCGATGGCTCTATAATTCACCCCTCCACTTT.

This chain links TRBV2 with TRBJ2-3, with D possibly TRBD2 on 6 matching bases. V was trimmed by 2 bases and J by 5 bases, leaving 14 bases between them. CDR1 and CDR2 from the germline V gene are SNHLY and FYNNEI. The CDR3 has 15 residues. The CDR3 bases are TGTGCCAGCAGTGAATTGGGACTCAAAGAAGATACGCAGTATTTT. This translates into CASSELGLKEDTQYF.

V usage is TRBV6-1 and J usage is TRBJ2-7; TRBD1 aligns across 7 bases. Germline lookup yields CDR1 MNHNS and CDR2 SASEGT. The CDR3 length is 15 residues. With V trimmed by 7 bases and J by 7 bases, 16 bases remained unmatched. CDR3 residues: CASTPGQRLPAEQYF. In DNA form, the CDR3 reads TGTGCCAGCACCCCGGGACAGCGTCTTCCCGCGGAGCAGTACTTC.

The J gene is TRBJ2-7, the V gene TRBV18; D not resolved. The CDR3 is 13 amino acids. The V gene's germline CDR1 is KGHSH and CDR2 LQKENI. Trimming shortened V by 3 bases and J by 6 bases, and 12 bases separated the two germline ends. The DNA of the CDR3 is TGTGCCAGCTCACCCTATGAACGGGTCGAGCAGTACTTC. This translates into CASSPYERVEQYF. Full variable domain (outside the CDR3, taken from reference TRBV18 and TRBJ2-7): NAGVMQNPRHLVRRRGQEARLRCSPMKGHSHVYWYRQLPEEGLKFMVYLQKENIIDESGMPKERFSAEFPKEGPSILRIQQVVRGDSAAYFCASSPYERVEQYFGPGTRLTVT.

This clone appeared a few times. V is TRBV2 and J is TRBJ1-1; TRBD1 matches 7 bases. Per germline, CDR1 SNHLY and CDR2 FYNNEI. This CDR3 has 13 residues. V lost 6 bases to trimming and J lost 4 bases; unmatched junction nucleotides: 5. The CDR3 nucleotides are TGTGCCAGCAGGGACAGGAGTATCACTGAAGCTTTCTTT. It translates to CASRDRSITEAFF.

The chain joins TRBV7-3 to TRBJ1-3; the D is unclear. The V gene's germline CDR1 is SGHTA and CDR2 FQGTGA. Trimming pared 2 bases from V and 0 bases from J, leaving 8 bases between. This CDR3 has 15 residues. The CDR3 DNA reads TGTGCCAGCAGCTTAGGTCACTACTCTGGAAACACCATATATTTT. As protein: CASSLGHYSGNTIYF.

This chain connects TRBV27 to TRBJ2-1, with TRBD2 identical over 10 bases. Germline loops: CDR1 MNHEY, CDR2 SMNVEV (reference sequence). Losses at the gene ends were 7 bases for V and 6 bases for J; bases not matched to a gene: 9. This CDR3 region has 15 residues. Written as DNA, the CDR3 is TGTGCCAGCAATAAAGCGGGGGGGCCCGGCAATGAGCAGTTCTTC. This sequence encodes CASNKAGGPGNEQFF.

J is TRBJ1-4 and V is TRBV7-9, with D tentatively TRBD1 (6 bases). Germline lookup yields CDR1 SEHNR and CDR2 FQNEAQ (reference sequence). V gave up 5 bases and J gave up 0 bases, with 13 bases separating them. The length of the CDR3 is 16 residues. CDR3 sequence: CASSLDRTSTNEKLFF. The DNA of the CDR3 is TGTGCCAGCAGCCTGGACAGAACTTCAACTAATGAAAAACTGTTTTTT.

This clone was detected a few times. The chain is built from TRBV6-5 and TRBJ2-6; D is unclear. The ends were cut back, 2 bases at V and 4 bases at J, with 12 bases in the middle. The CDR3 extends over 16 amino acids. CDR1 is MNHEY and CDR2 is SVGAGI in the germline V gene. In DNA form, the CDR3 reads TGTGCCAGCAGTTACCCCCCCCTAAGAGGGGCCAACGTCCTGACTTTC. Translation: CASSYPPLRGANVLTF.

The chain has TRBV28 and TRBJ2-5; D might be TRBD2 (5 bases). The assigned J gene may be wrong: the sequence end matches TRBJ2-7 better. This CDR3 has 13 amino acids. Germline CDR1 and CDR2: MDHEN and SYDVKM. The CDR3 region is CASMRALAHEQYF. In DNA, the CDR3 is TGTGCCAGCATGAGGGCCCTGGCCCACGAGCAGTACTTC.

The rearrangement joins TRBV7-9 to TRBJ2-7; 7 nucleotides line up with TRBD1. Germline trimming cut 4 bases from V and 2 bases from J; bases unmatched to any gene: 5. CDR3 length equals 14 residues. Germline CDR1 SEHNR, CDR2 FQNEAQ (reference sequence). CDR3 nucleotides: TGTGCCAGCAGCTATTCCGGGACAGCCTACGAGCAGTACTTC. Amino acids: CASSYSGTAYEQYF.

The genes are TRBV5-1 and TRBJ2-3, with D perhaps matching TRBD2 (5 bases). Germline CDR1 reads SGHRS; CDR2 reads YFSETQ. Trimming cost V 0 bases and J 2 bases, with 10 bases left between them. The CDR3 consists of 15 residues. The DNA of the CDR3 is TGCGCCAGCAGCTTGGATGGGGAGCCCACAGATACGCAGTATTTT. This encodes CASSLDGEPTDTQYF. The complete variable domain, with remaining parts taken from reference TRBV5-1 and TRBJ2-3, reads KAGVTQTPRYLIKTRGQQVTLSCSPISGHRSVSWYQQTPGQGLQFLFEYFSETQRNKGNFPGRFSGRQFSNSRSEMNVSTLELGDSALYLCASSLDGEPTDTQYFGPGTRLTVL.

The rearrangement joins TRBV7-3 to TRBJ2-1; 8 nucleotides match TRBD2. The length of the CDR3 is 15 residues. V lost 4 bases, J lost 4 bases, and 6 bases stayed unmatched. The V gene's germline CDR1 is SGHTA and CDR2 FQGTGA. This chain's CDR3 is CASSSTGGGYNEQFF. The CDR3 nucleotides read TGTGCCAGCAGCTCCACCGGCGGGGGGTACAATGAGCAGTTCTTC.

V gene TRBV5-1 combines with J gene TRBJ2-7, with a tentative D call TRBD1 (6 bases). The CDR3 runs to 15 residues. V shed 4 bases and J shed 6 bases, with 20 bases lying between them. From germline, CDR1 is SGHRS and CDR2 YFSETQ. The CDR3, as DNA: TGCGCCAGCAGCCGTGCGACAGGAACGATCACCGAGCAGTACTTC. Translation: CASSRATGTITEQYF.

In the case of this clone: The junction and the germline gene differ at one end; a read error may be behind it. The chain couples TRBV6-1 to TRBJ1-2; possibly TRBD1 for D (5 bases). The CDR3 covers 13 residues. Germline CDR1 is MNHNS and CDR2 is SASEGT. CDR3 sequence (DNA): TGTGCCAGCAGCGAATCGGGGGACTATGGCCACACCTTC. Residues: CASSESGDYGHTF.